This T cell receptor beta chain was recorded in a study of blood T cell repertoires in COVID-19. V trimming: 8 bases; J trimming: 0 bases; junction bases outside the gene matches: 5. CDR3 length: 14 residues. CDR1 and CDR2 (germline): MNHEY, SVGAGI. This clone appeared once. TCRdb keeps only in-frame clones here, not all; method: immunoSEQ multiplex PCR. This sample yields some 250,000 clones, of which approximately 84% are seen a single time; over 12% belongs to the top ten. Sequencing was carried out using PBMCs or T cells enriched from blood (not recorded which). The TCR comes from a man aged 40-49 years who had recovered from COVID-19. The V and J genes are TRBV6-5 and TRBJ1-1; 8 nucleotides line up with TRBD1. The chain's CDR3 is CASGHRGVNTEAFF. For the CDR3, the DNA is TGTGCCAGCGGGCACAGGGGGGTGAACACTGAAGCTTTCTTT.